This T cell receptor (beta chain) was found in a study of neurological immune-mediated disorders. Study as a whole: Of the 34 patients with multiple sclerosis, some 30 had relapsing-remitting MS, whereas the remaining 3 had secondary progressive MS. Study-level points and caveats: HTLV-1-associated myelopathy had the most TCR clonal expansion, whereas multiple sclerosis had the least (lower than in healthy controls).

The CDR3 totals 13 residues. Trimming took 1 base from V and 12 from J, leaving 15 bases between them. The V gene's germline CDR1 is MGHRA and CDR2 YSYEKL. In its sample, this clonotype was seen many times. Its target is not known. The authors obtained over 200 million TCR-beta sequences from 15-18 subjects per sequencing run. TCRdb analysed the 5' RACE reads with MiXCR anew, one entry per CDR3 protein. This sample has around 68,000 distinct CDR3 sequences, with 3.5% to 5% found just once. The chain is built from TRBV4-1 and TRBJ1-1; no definite D call. Sequenced: PBMCs. This TCR derives from a man aged 50-60 years with multiple sclerosis. The CDR3 reads CASSQVGRVIPFF. The CDR3 coding sequence is TGCGCCAGCAGCCAAGTTGGACGCGTTATACCTTTCTTT.